This TCR beta chain was profiled in a study of CD8 T cells in ankylosing spondylitis (dated by TCRdb to between 2016 and 2019). Background on the whole study: To find TCR variants linked to disease, the study profiled T cell receptor beta repertoires in ankylosing spondylitis patients and healthy donors. The full study cohort comprised some 27 ankylosing spondylitis patients and roughly 100 healthy donors. Peripheral blood was sampled, and synovial fluid was additionally collected from ankylosing spondylitis patients. Broader findings and caveats from the paper: The disease-linked clones had a CD8+ phenotype and were found at relatively low frequencies in peripheral blood. Some motif variants were previously reported in synovial fluid and blood of reactive arthritis patients, suggesting common disease-initiation mechanisms. A TCR beta motif made up of several highly homologous amino acid variants appeared to be characteristic of blood from ankylosing spondylitis patients. Significant enrichment of the disease-linked clones was reported in matched synovial fluid samples from ankylosing spondylitis patients.

The reads were generated on an Illumina HiSeq 2500. Quantitative 5'-RACE with molecular barcodes was used to prepare TCR beta libraries. The study's own analysis went as follows. Disease-linked TCR variants were identified with a new computational method built on a probabilistic model of VDJ rearrangement. TCRdb reprocessed the public reads (quality trimming at Q25 with fastp, clone calling with MiXCR) and kept in-frame beta chains. Under each unique CDR3 protein, matching rows form one entry showing the most common genes and DNA. The V and J calls were determined by TCRdb, not by the authors. Across this sample there are just over 300,000 distinct CDR3 sequences, with under 25% seen only once. Roughly 3.6% of the sample rests with the top ten. This clonotype has at least ten counts. The antigen it binds to is not known. No base quality information exists; no much larger clone differs at one position.

The sequenced sample consisted of blood, either unsorted or a sorted T cell fraction (not recorded which). The clonotype was recovered from a female donor with ankylosing spondylitis or in good health (not recorded which).

The DNA reads TGTGCCAGCACACAGCGGGAGCCACCCGCCACCGGGGAGCTGTTTTTT. This sequence encodes CASTQREPPATGELFF. This chain is built from TRBV12-3 or TRBV12-4 and TRBJ2-2, and TRBD2 matches 8 of the central bases. Germline trimming amounts to 7 bases on V and 4 bases on J, with 11 as the count of junction bases outside the gene matches. Inclusive of the bounding cysteine and phenylalanine, the CDR3 is 16 residues long. The CDR3 DNA has 48 bases and is translated from base 1.